Presented here are 19 T cell receptor beta chains from one specimen sequenced in a study of blood T cell repertoires in COVID-19 (dated by TCRdb to about 2020). Libraries were prepared through the immunoSEQ multiplex PCR assay. Drawn from immuneACCESS, this table holds only the in-frame rearrangements with V and J called that TCRdb kept. Clones are partly lost; checked studies trace under half to an unresolved V gene and leave the rest unexplained. This sample holds under 250,000 clones; 65% to 90% were observed only once. The top ten hold under 2.5% of the sample. The material sequenced was peripheral blood. The receptors here all came from a woman between 70 and 85 years old with COVID-19, enrolled during active disease.

V is TRBV18 and J is TRBJ1-2; 7 bases match TRBD1. The CDR3 is 17 amino acids. V gave up 3 bases and J gave up 0 bases; unmatched junction bases: 10. Germline CDR1 reads KGHSH; CDR2 reads LQKENI. CDR3 nucleotides: TGTGCCAGCTCACCCCTCCTACAGGGGCGGGCTAACTATGGCTACACCTTC. Amino acids: CASSPLLQGRANYGYTF.

The gene calls are TRBV18 and TRBJ1-2, with 7 positions matching TRBD1. V lost 6 bases and J lost 5; bases outside the gene matches: 6. Looked up from germline, CDR1 is KGHSH and CDR2 is LQKENI. The CDR3 is 13 amino acids. CDR3 sequence (DNA): TGTGCCAGCTCGCAAGACAGGGAGTATGGCTACACCTTC. Protein product: CASSQDREYGYTF. The full variable domain, rest sourced from reference TRBV18 and TRBJ1-2, is NAGVMQNPRHLVRRRGQEARLRCSPMKGHSHVYWYRQLPEEGLKFMVYLQKENIIDESGMPKERFSAEFPKEGPSILRIQQVVRGDSAAYFCASSQDREYGYTFGSGTRLTVV.

The chain combines TRBV29-1 with TRBJ1-4, with 10 bases lining up with TRBD1. V was clipped by 7 bases and J by 4 bases; unmatched bases: 3. There are 13 residues in the CDR3. CDR1 is SQVTM, CDR2 ANQGSEA, per germline. The CDR3 coding sequence is TGCAGCGGACAGGGGGCGGTTAATGAAAAACTGTTTTTT. This encodes CSGQGAVNEKLFF.

J is TRBJ2-7 and V is TRBV4-3, with 10 bases fitting TRBD1. Germline CDR1 LGHNA, CDR2 YSLEER. The length of the CDR3 is 16 residues. V lost 0 bases, J lost 1 base, and 3 bases stayed unmatched. CDR3 region: CASSQDRTGGSYEQYF. Here the CDR3 DNA reads TGCGCCAGCAGCCAAGATAGGACAGGGGGTTCCTACGAGCAGTACTTC.

The V and J genes are TRBV29-1 and TRBJ2-2; 15 nucleotides align to TRBD2. CDR3 size: 16 residues. V shed 4 bases, J shed 7 bases, and the junction held 7 bases outside the gene matches. Germline CDR1 and CDR2: SQVTM and ANQGSEA. The CDR3 sequence is CSVGTSGRDLDGELFF. CDR3 coding DNA: TGCAGCGTTGGGACTAGCGGGAGGGACTTGGACGGGGAGCTGTTTTTT.

This chain links TRBV9 with TRBJ1-1; no clear D. The CDR3 has 14 residues. The V and J ends lost 4 bases and 1 base respectively, with 11 bases between them. Germline CDR1 SGDLS, CDR2 YYNGEE. The CDR3 protein is CASSSTRRNTEAFF. CDR3 bases: TGTGCCAGCAGCTCAACCCGCAGGAACACTGAAGCTTTCTTT.

The chain links TRBV19 to TRBJ1-6; maybe TRBD1 (6 bases). The CDR3 length is 14 residues. V dropped 6 bases and J dropped 7 bases, with 13 bases sitting between them. Germline V CDR1 and CDR2: LNHDA, SQIVND (reference sequence). The CDR3 is CASSLTGRNSPLHF. In DNA form, the CDR3 reads TGTGCCAGTAGCCTTACAGGGAGAAATTCACCCCTCCACTTT.

This clone was detected only once. The chain has TRBV7-9 and TRBJ2-1, with D perhaps TRBD1 (5 bases). The CDR3 is 14 residues long. Looked up from germline, CDR1 is SEHNR and CDR2 is FQNEAQ (reference sequence). Trimming removed 0 bases from V and 10 bases from J, with 13 bases in between. Here the CDR3 reads CASSLAMTDEEQFF. For the CDR3, the DNA is TGTGCCAGCAGCTTAGCGATGACAGACGAGGAGCAGTTCTTC.

The CDR3 is CATSSSRLQSNYGYTF. The CDR3 bases are TGTGCCACCAGCAGCTCCCGACTTCAGTCGAACTATGGCTACACCTTC. The rearrangement links TRBV15 to TRBJ1-2; no reliable D call. The CDR3 spans 16 residues. V was shortened by 3 bases and J by 2 bases, with 16 bases between the two germline ends. The V gene's germline CDR1 is LNHNV and CDR2 YYDKDF (reference sequence).

The J gene is TRBJ2-6, the V gene TRBV5-6; D remains unclear. The V gene's germline CDR1 is SGHDT and CDR2 YYEEEE. CDR3 size: 13 residues. Trimming removed 5 bases at V and 1 base at J, with 4 bases between. CDR3 protein: CASSLSGANVLTF. The CDR3 coding sequence is TGTGCCAGCAGTCTATCTGGGGCCAACGTCCTGACTTTC.

This clone was picked up one time. The chain couples TRBV5-1 to TRBJ2-5, with a possible D match to TRBD1 (5 bases). Germline loops: CDR1 SGHRS, CDR2 YFSETQ. Between the trimmed V and J ends, which lost 4 bases and 1 base, there was a span of 11 bases. The CDR3 extends over 14 amino acids. The CDR3 spells CASSRGLPQETQYF. CDR3 DNA: TGCGCCAGCAGCAGGGGCCTTCCCCAAGAGACCCAGTACTTC.

The rearrangement links TRBV19 to TRBJ1-1, with no clear D. V gave up 5 bases and J gave up 1 base, with 8 bases separating them. The germline gives CDR1 LNHDA, CDR2 SQIVND (reference sequence). The CDR3 has 13 amino acids. In nucleotides, the CDR3 is TGTGCCAGTAGTGCCCGACAGAACACTGAAGCTTTCTTT. Its protein product is CASSARQNTEAFF. The variable domain in full, completed from reference TRBV19 and TRBJ1-1, reads DGGITQSPKYLFRKEGQNVTLSCEQNLNHDAMYWYRQDPGQGLRLIYYSQIVNDFQKGDIAEGYSVSREKKESFPLTVTSAQKNPTAFYLCASSARQNTEAFFGQGTRLTVV.

The chain is built from TRBV6-5 and TRBJ1-5; TRBD1 agrees at 8 bases. The CDR3 spans 15 residues. The junction had 8 bases not matched to a gene; V was cut back by 6 bases and J by 4 bases. Germline loops: CDR1 MNHEY, CDR2 SVGAGI. The CDR3 nucleotides read TGTGCCAGCAGCCAGGACAGGGTGTGGAATCAGCCCCAGCATTTT. As protein: CASSQDRVWNQPQHF.

This chain links TRBV7-2 with TRBJ1-4; 8 bases agree with TRBD1. The J segment lost 8 bases and the V segment lost 6 bases, leaving 8 bases of the junction unmatched. CDR3 length: 14 residues. Germline V CDR1 and CDR2: SGHTA, FQGNSA. As DNA, the CDR3 is TGTGCCAGCAGTCCAGACAGGGGCGGGGAAAAACTGTTTTTT. Translated: CASSPDRGGEKLFF.

This rearrangement joins TRBV10-1 to TRBJ2-1; D gene uncertain. CDR3 length: 15 residues. Germline V gene lookup returns CDR1 WNHNN and CDR2 SYGVQD (reference sequence). V was clipped by 2 bases and J by 5 bases, with 13 bases between them. Here the CDR3 reads CASSEQAYLDNEQFF. The CDR3 coding sequence is TGCGCCAGCAGTGAGCAGGCCTATTTGGACAATGAGCAGTTCTTC.

The chain joins TRBV4-3 to TRBJ1-2; unclear D gene. V shed 0 bases and J shed 8 bases, with 16 bases lying between them. The germline V gene has CDR1 LGHNA and CDR2 YSLEER. This CDR3 comprises 15 residues. The CDR3 nucleotides read TGCGCCAGCAGCCAAGATGTCAGGTTCCTTGAGGGCTACACCTTC. It codes for CASSQDVRFLEGYTF.

V gene TRBV2 combines with J gene TRBJ1-4; D unclear. Germline V CDR1 and CDR2: SNHLY, FYNNEI. CDR3 length equals 14 residues. The germline V and J ends were trimmed by 4 bases and 10 bases, with 16 bases remaining between them. DNA of the CDR3: TGTGCCAGCAGTGTGGTACGGGAATCGGGAAAACTGTTTTTT. Translation: CASSVVRESGKLFF.

This clone was seen a handful of times. This chain uses TRBV11-3 with TRBJ2-1; 8 bases line up with TRBD2. CDR3 length equals 15 residues. The germline V gene encodes CDR1 SGHNT and CDR2 YENEEA. The V gene end was trimmed by 6 bases and the J gene end by 9 bases; junction bases not matched to a gene: 13. CDR3 in amino acids: CASRIDSGGQSEQFF. In DNA, the CDR3 is TGTGCCAGCAGAATTGACTCGGGGGGGCAGAGTGAGCAGTTCTTC.

This chain connects TRBV6-2 or TRBV6-3 to TRBJ1-5; 9 bases match TRBD1. Germline trimming cut 2 bases from V and 1 base from J; bases unmatched to any gene: 9. The CDR3 totals 18 residues. The germline gives CDR1 MNHEY, CDR2 SVGEGT. The CDR3 spells CASSYTGGPMYSNQPQHF. CDR3 nucleotide sequence: TGTGCCAGCAGTTACACAGGGGGCCCAATGTACAGCAATCAGCCCCAGCATTTT.